A selection of T cell receptor beta chains follows, all from one sample in a study of T-cell reconstitution after alpha-beta-depleted transplantation in children. TCRdb re-called the PCR reads through MiXCR, storing one row per CDR3 protein. Seen here are 200,000 to 250,000 distinct CDR3 sequences, about 12% observed once, and the top ten hold about 2.4%. Specimen: PBMCs from the stem cell graft donor, collected from the stem cell graft. Receptors originate from a human donor who donated a stem cell graft to a child with acute lymphoblastic leukemia. CDR3s include the opening cysteine and the closing phenylalanine or tryptophan. A D gene is named only where the DNA matches it firmly. Not every row has a clone size; where given, it reads once, few, many or a size class.

d_gene	abundance	v_gene	j_gene	CDR3aa	CDR3nt
-	many	TRBV7-9	TRBJ1-4	CASSFPKDPRADEKLFF	TGTGCCAGCAGCTTCCCTAAGGACCCTCGGGCGGATGAAAAACTGTTTTTT
-	many	TRBV25-1	TRBJ1-2	CASSERREDGYTF	TGTGCCAGCAGTGAACGGAGGGAGGATGGCTACACCTTC
-	-	TRBV4-3	TRBJ2-6	CASSQDSVSGANVLTF	TGCGCCAGCAGCCAAGATTCGGTCTCTGGGGCCAACGTCCTGACTTTC
TRBD2	many	TRBV27	TRBJ2-1	CASGIAGGSSYNEQFF	TGTGCCAGCGGTATAGCGGGAGGGAGCTCCTACAATGAGCAGTTCTTC
-	many	TRBV5-1	TRBJ2-7	CASSLQDPQDEQYF	TGCGCCAGCAGCTTGCAAGATCCACAGGACGAGCAGTACTTC
-	few	TRBV7-2	TRBJ2-5	CASSQGVPTPLETQYF	TGTGCCAGCAGCCAAGGGGTCCCAACACCTCTGGAGACCCAGTACTTC
TRBD1	few	TRBV5-1	TRBJ1-2	CASSQTTDRVGYTF	TGCGCCAGCAGCCAGACGACAGACAGGGTTGGCTACACCTTC
TRBD1	few	TRBV6-6	TRBJ1-2	CASSLTGPGGYTF	TGTGCCAGCAGTTTGACAGGGCCGGGTGGCTACACCTTC
-	-	TRBV24-1	TRBJ1-1	CATSDRGNAEAFF	TGTGCCACCAGTGACAGGGGTAACGCTGAAGCTTTCTTT
TRBD1	many	TRBV7-3	TRBJ2-1	CASSLTIGQGEQFF	TGTGCCAGCAGCTTAACTATAGGACAGGGTGAGCAGTTCTTC
TRBD2	-	TRBV5-1	TRBJ2-1	CASSSVGAGAYNEQFF	TGCGCCAGCAGCAGCGTCGGCGCGGGAGCCTACAATGAGCAGTTCTTC
-	many	TRBV24-1	TRBJ2-3	CATGERDTQYF	TGTGCCACCGGGGAGAGAGATACGCAGTATTTT
-	many	TRBV6-1	TRBJ1-4	CASSGGGRDEKLFF	TGTGCCAGCAGTGGAGGGGGTCGGGATGAAAAACTGTTTTTT
TRBD1	many	TRBV20-1	TRBJ2-6	CSVNRGAGANVLTF	TGCAGTGTTAACAGGGGTGCTGGGGCCAACGTCCTGACTTTC
-	many	TRBV28	TRBJ2-7	CASSLGAPEGRSYEQYF	TGTGCCAGCAGTTTAGGGGCCCCTGAGGGGAGGTCCTACGAGCAGTACTTC
-	many	TRBV10-3	TRBJ2-7	CAISGASSYEQYF	TGTGCCATCAGCGGCGCGAGCTCCTACGAGCAGTACTTC
-	many	TRBV20-1	TRBJ1-2	CSARLGAHGYTF	TGCAGTGCTAGACTGGGGGCGCATGGCTACACCTTC
TRBD2	many	TRBV5-1	TRBJ2-3	CASSPSGRRGTDTQYF	TGCGCCAGCAGCCCTAGCGGGAGGCGAGGCACAGATACGCAGTATTTT
-	many	TRBV7-9	TRBJ2-1	CASSSPQEYNEQFF	TGTGCCAGCAGCTCGCCCCAGGAATACAATGAGCAGTTCTTC
TRBD1	many	TRBV11-2	TRBJ1-4	CASTSGRGHEKLFF	TGTGCCAGCACCTCGGGCAGGGGGCATGAAAAACTGTTTTTT
TRBD2	many	TRBV5-1	TRBJ2-3	CASSLGLAITSTDTQYF	TGCGCCAGCAGTTTAGGACTAGCGATAACTAGCACAGATACGCAGTATTTT
TRBD2	many	TRBV28	TRBJ2-5	CASSLLAEETQYF	TGTGCCAGCTCGTTGCTAGCGGAAGAGACCCAGTACTTC
-	few	TRBV4-3	TRBJ1-5	CASSQDRTGSRSQHF	TGCGCCAGCAGCCAAGATCGGACGGGTTCCCGATCCCAGCATTTT
TRBD1	many	TRBV24-1	TRBJ2-5	CATSDGTVYETQYF	TGTGCCACCAGTGATGGGACAGTATATGAGACCCAGTACTTC
TRBD2	many	TRBV7-9	TRBJ2-5	CASSLKVSGRGETQYF	TGTGCCAGCAGCTTGAAAGTTAGCGGGAGAGGTGAGACCCAGTACTTC
TRBD2	many	TRBV4-3	TRBJ2-7	CASSRLAGGNYEQYF	TGCGCCAGCAGCCGTTTAGCGGGAGGGAACTACGAGCAGTACTTC
-	many	TRBV12-3/TRBV12-4	TRBJ1-1	CASMGRRNTEAFF	TGTGCCAGCATGGGCAGAAGAAACACTGAAGCTTTCTTT
TRBD2	few	TRBV12-3/TRBV12-4	TRBJ2-7	CASSPPAGPAYEQYF	TGTGCCAGCAGTCCACCAGCGGGGCCAGCCTACGAGCAGTACTTC
-	few	TRBV7-8	TRBJ2-5	CASSYPAQYF	TGTGCCAGCAGTTACCCGGCCCAGTACTTC
-	many	TRBV20-1	TRBJ1-2	CSALLRDTGYTF	TGCAGTGCTCTCCTCCGGGACACTGGCTACACCTTC
-	many	TRBV7-8	TRBJ1-1	CASSLVPSGNLNTEAFF	TGTGCCAGCAGCCTGGTCCCGTCGGGAAACCTGAACACTGAAGCTTTCTTT
-	-	TRBV20-1	TRBJ1-1	CSALGGYTEAFF	TGCAGTGCTCTTGGGGGGTACACTGAAGCTTTCTTT
TRBD1	-	TRBV4-1	TRBJ1-4	CASSQWDRGNEKLFF	TGCGCCAGCAGCCAATGGGACAGGGGGAATGAAAAACTGTTTTTT
-	many	TRBV30	TRBJ1-1	CAWSPRRNTEAFF	TGTGCCTGGAGTCCCCGGCGGAACACTGAAGCTTTCTTT
-	many	TRBV4-3	TRBJ2-1	CASSHDLSSYNEQFF	TGCGCCAGCAGCCATGACTTGAGCTCCTACAATGAGCAGTTCTTC
-	many	TRBV27	TRBJ1-2	CASAGPYGYTF	TGTGCCAGCGCGGGTCCCTATGGCTACACCTTC
-	many	TRBV11-2	TRBJ1-1	CASSLDRGLNTEAFF	TGTGCCAGCAGCTTAGATCGCGGGTTGAACACTGAAGCTTTCTTT
TRBD2	many	TRBV10-3	TRBJ2-2	CAIADSGRFTGELFF	TGTGCCATCGCCGATAGCGGGAGATTTACCGGGGAGCTGTTTTTT
TRBD2	many	TRBV6-2/TRBV6-3	TRBJ2-5	CASSLGLAGGVPQETQYF	TGTGCCAGCAGTTTGGGACTAGCGGGAGGTGTTCCCCAAGAGACCCAGTACTTC
-	many	TRBV4-3	TRBJ1-5	CASSQERGGRQPQHF	TGCGCCAGCAGCCAAGAACGCGGGGGGCGTCAGCCCCAGCATTTT